The T cell receptor beta chain under discussion was sequenced for a study of cytomegalovirus exposure and HLA in healthy donors. Measured with immunoSEQ multiplex PCR; TCRdb has only the in-frame clones, and not every one. The sample holds 110,000 or so clones, around 89% seen once. The sample holds one count of this clone. The antigen is not known. Study findings and constraints: Subsequent analysis found a tendency for first-cohort TCR clusters to co-occur within the 95 to 150 validation repertoires.

The donors belonged to the roughly 110-subject validation cohort, separate from the roughly 720-subject first cohort. This clonotype was sampled from a man younger than 30 in good health and CMV-seronegative. Material: PBMCs.

The CDR3 coding sequence is TGTGCCAGCAGTAGGACAGGCCAAGAGACCCAGTACTTC. Translating it yields CASSRTGQETQYF. V and J are TRBV11-3 and TRBJ2-5; 7 bases line up with TRBD1. CDR1 SGHNT and CDR2 YENEEA come from the germline V gene. The CDR3 has 13 residues. J gave up 1 base and V 6 bases, and 2 bases lay outside the gene matches.